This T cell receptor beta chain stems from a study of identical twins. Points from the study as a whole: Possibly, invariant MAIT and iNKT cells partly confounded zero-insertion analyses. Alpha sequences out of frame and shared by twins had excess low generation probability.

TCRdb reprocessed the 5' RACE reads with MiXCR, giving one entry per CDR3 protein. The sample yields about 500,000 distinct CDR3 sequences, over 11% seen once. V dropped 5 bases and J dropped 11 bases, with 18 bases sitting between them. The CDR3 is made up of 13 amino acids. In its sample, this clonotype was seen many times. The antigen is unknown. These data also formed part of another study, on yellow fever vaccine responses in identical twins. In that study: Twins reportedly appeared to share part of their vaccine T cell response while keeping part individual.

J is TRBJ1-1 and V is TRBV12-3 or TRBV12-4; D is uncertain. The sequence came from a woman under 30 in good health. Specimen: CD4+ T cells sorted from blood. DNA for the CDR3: TGTGCCAGCAGTCCCTTTTTGAGTCGGGCGGCTTTCTTT. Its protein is CASSPFLSRAAFF.